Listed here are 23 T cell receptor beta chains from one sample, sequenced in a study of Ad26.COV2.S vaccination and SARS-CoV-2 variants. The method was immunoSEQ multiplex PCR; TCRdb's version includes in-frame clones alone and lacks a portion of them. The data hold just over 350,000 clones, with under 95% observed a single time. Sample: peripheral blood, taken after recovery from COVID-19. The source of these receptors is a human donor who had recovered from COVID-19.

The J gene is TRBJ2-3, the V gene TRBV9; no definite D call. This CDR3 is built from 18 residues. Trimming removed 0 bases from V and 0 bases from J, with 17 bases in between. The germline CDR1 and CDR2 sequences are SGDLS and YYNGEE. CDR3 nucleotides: TGTGCCAGCAGCGTAGGCAACGTCGGAATAACTAGCACAGATACGCAGTATTTT. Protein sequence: CASSVGNVGITSTDTQYF.

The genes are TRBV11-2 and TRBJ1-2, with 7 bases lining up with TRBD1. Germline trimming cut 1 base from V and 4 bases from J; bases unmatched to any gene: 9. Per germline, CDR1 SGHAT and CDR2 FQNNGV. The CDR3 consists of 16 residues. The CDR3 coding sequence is TGTGCCAGCAGCTTAGCTTTAGGTACAGGGGCCTATGGCTACACCTTC. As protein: CASSLALGTGAYGYTF.

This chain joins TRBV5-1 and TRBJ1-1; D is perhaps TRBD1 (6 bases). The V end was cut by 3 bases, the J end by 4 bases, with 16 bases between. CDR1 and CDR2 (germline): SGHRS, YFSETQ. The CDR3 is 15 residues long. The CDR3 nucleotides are TGCGCCAGCAGCTGGGGGGCCAGGGGTAGCACTGAAGCTTTCTTT. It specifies CASSWGARGSTEAFF.

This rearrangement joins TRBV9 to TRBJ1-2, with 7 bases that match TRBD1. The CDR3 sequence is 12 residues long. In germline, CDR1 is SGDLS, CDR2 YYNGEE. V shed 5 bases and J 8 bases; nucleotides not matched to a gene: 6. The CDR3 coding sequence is TGTGCCAGCAGTGACAGGGTAGAGGGCTACACCTTC. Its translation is CASSDRVEGYTF.

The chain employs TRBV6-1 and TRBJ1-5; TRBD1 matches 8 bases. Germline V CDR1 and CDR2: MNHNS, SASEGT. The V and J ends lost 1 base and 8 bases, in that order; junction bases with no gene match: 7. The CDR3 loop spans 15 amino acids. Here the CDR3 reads CASSEEFRGRKPQHF. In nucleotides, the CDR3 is TGTGCCAGCAGTGAAGAGTTCAGGGGGCGGAAGCCCCAGCATTTT.

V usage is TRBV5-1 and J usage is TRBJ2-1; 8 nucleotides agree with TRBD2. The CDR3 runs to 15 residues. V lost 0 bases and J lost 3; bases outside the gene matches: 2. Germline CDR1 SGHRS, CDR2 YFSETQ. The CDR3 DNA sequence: TGCGCCAGCAGCTTGGTGGCGGGGGGCTACAATGAGCAGTTCTTC. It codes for CASSLVAGGYNEQFF.

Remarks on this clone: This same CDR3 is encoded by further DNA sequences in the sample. The CDR3 loop reads CASSVGAGNSGNTIYF. The DNA of the CDR3 is TGTGCCAGCAGCGTAGGGGCCGGAAACTCTGGAAACACCATATATTTT. The chain couples TRBV9 to TRBJ1-3; D remains ambiguous. The CDR3 runs 16 residues. The germline CDR1 and CDR2 sequences are SGDLS and YYNGEE. The V and J ends lost 0 bases and 0 bases respectively, with 10 bases between them.

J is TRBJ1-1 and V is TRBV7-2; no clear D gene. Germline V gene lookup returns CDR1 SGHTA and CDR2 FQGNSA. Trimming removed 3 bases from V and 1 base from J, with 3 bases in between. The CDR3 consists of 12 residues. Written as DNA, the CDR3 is TGTGCCAGCAGCTTCTGGAACACTGAAGCTTTCTTT. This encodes CASSFWNTEAFF.

CDR3 nucleotides: TGTGCCAGCAGCGAATTCCTGTTCGGATACCCGAACACCGGGGAGCTGTTTTTT. Translating gives CASSEFLFGYPNTGELFF. The V call is TRBV5-4, the J call TRBJ2-2; D not certain. CDR3 size: 18 residues. The germline V and J ends were trimmed by 4 bases and 0 bases, with 19 bases remaining between them. Germline V CDR1 and CDR2: SGHNT, YYREEE (reference sequence).

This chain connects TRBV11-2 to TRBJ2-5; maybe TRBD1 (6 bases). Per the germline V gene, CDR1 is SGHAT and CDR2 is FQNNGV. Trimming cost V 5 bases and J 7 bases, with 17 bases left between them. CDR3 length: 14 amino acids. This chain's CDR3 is CASSTGWQSRTQYF. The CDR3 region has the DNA TGTGCCAGCAGCACAGGGTGGCAGAGTCGGACCCAGTACTTC.

The CDR3 is CASSPPPDTQYF. The DNA of the CDR3 is TGTGCCAGCTCACCACCTCCAGATACGCAGTATTTT. The chain uses TRBV18 and TRBJ2-3, with no clear D. Looked up from germline, CDR1 is KGHSH and CDR2 is LQKENI. The CDR3 extends over 12 amino acids. V was clipped by 0 bases and J by 4 bases, with 2 bases between them.

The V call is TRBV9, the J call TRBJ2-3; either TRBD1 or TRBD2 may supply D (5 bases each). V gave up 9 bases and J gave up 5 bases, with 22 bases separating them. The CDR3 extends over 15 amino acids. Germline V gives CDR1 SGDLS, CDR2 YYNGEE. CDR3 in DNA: TGTGCCACCTCCAGGGAACCCGAGGGGAGAGATACGCAGTATTTT. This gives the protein CATSREPEGRDTQYF.

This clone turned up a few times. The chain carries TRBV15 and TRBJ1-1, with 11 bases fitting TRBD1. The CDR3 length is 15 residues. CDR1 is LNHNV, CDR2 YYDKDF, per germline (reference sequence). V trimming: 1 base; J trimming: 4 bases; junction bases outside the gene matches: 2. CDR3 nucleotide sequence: TGTGCCACCAGCAGAGCCGGGACAGGGGGCACTGAAGCTTTCTTT. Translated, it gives CATSRAGTGGTEAFF.

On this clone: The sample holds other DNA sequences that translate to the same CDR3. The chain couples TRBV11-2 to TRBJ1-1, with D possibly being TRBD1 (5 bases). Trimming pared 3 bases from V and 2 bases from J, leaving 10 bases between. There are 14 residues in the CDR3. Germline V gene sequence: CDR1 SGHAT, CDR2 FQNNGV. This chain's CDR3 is CASSLAGTNTEAFF. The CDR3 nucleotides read TGTGCCAGCAGCTTGGCCGGGACTAACACTGAAGCTTTCTTT.

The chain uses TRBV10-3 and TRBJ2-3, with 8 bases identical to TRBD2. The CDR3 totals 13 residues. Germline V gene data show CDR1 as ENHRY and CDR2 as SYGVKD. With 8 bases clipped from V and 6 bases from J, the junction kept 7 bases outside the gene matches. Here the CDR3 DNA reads TGTGCCATCCACTCGGGGGGGACGGATACGCAGTATTTT. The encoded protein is CAIHSGGTDTQYF.

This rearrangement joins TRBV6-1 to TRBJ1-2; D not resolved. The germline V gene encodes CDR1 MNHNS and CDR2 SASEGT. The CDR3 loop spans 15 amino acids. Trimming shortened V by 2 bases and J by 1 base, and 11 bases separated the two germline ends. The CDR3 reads CASSEYRVVNYGYTF. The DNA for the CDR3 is TGTGCCAGCAGTGAATATAGGGTGGTTAACTATGGCTACACCTTC.

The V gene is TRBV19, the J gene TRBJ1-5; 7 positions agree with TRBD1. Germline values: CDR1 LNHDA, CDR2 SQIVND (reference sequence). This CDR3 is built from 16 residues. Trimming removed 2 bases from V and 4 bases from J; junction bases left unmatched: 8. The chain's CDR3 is CASSITGVLRNQPQHF. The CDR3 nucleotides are TGTGCCAGTAGTATAACAGGGGTGCTAAGAAATCAGCCCCAGCATTTT.

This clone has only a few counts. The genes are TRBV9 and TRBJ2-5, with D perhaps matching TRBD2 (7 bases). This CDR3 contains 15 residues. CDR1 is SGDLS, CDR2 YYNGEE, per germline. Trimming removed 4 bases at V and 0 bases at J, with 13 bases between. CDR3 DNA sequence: TGTGCCAGCAGCATCGAGGGGGGGGACCAAGAGACCCAGTACTTC. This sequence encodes CASSIEGGDQETQYF.

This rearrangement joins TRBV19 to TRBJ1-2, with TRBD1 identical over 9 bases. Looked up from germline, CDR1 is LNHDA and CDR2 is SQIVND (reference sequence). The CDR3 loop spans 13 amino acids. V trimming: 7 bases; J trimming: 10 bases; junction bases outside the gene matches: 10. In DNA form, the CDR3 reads TGTGCCAGTAAACAGGGGGCCCATTCAATCTACACCTTC. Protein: CASKQGAHSIYTF.

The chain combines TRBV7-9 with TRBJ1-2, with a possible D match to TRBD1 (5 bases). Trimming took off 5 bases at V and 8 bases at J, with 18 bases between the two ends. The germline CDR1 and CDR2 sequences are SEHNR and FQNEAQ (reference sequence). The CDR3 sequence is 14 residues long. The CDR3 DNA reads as TGTGCCAGCAGCATCCAGACAGCCCGCGGCGGCTACACCTTC. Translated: CASSIQTARGGYTF.

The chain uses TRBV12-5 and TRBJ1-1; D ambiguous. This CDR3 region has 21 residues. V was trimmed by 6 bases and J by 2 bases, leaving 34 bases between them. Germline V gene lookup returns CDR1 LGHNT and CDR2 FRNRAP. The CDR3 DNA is TGTGCTAGTGGAATAAGGACCCAACTCGTCTTGGGTGGCGCGGGAAACACTGAAGCTTTCTTT. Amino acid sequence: CASGIRTQLVLGGAGNTEAFF.

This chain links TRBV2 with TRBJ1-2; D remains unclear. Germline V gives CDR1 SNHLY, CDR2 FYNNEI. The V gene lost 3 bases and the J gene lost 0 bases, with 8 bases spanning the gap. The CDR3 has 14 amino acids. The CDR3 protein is CASSESRTNYGYTF. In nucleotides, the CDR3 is TGTGCCAGCAGTGAGAGCCGGACTAACTATGGCTACACCTTC.

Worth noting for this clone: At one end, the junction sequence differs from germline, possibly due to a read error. CDR3 DNA sequence: TGTGCCACCCTGGGGAGGACTAGCACCGATACGCAGTATTTT. Amino acid sequence: CATLGRTSTDTQYF. The V gene is TRBV2, the J gene TRBJ2-3; 8 bases align to TRBD2. Per germline, CDR1 SNHLY and CDR2 FYNNEI. The CDR3 loop spans 14 amino acids.